This T cell receptor beta chain was profiled in a study of CD8+ T cells in alopecia areata. Study as a whole: Dosing spanned 6 to 18 months on tofacitinib, then 6 months off drug.

This clone was observed a few times. Its antigen is not known. General study findings and limits: Higher clonality than in normal scalp was seen in lesional scalp, especially alopecia totalis/universalis.

Germline CDR1 reads SQVTM; CDR2 reads ANQGSEA. V shed 0 bases and J 4 bases; nucleotides not matched to a gene: 8. The CDR3 is made up of 18 amino acids. Obtained from alopecia areata patients were lesional scalp punch biopsies along with peripheral blood. Once RNA had been extracted, it was reverse transcribed into cDNA to act as the sequencing template. The assay was immunoSEQ multiplex PCR, and TCRdb's table has in-frame clones only and misses some. The sample has about 150,000 clones; 75% to 90% are singletons. This TCR derives from a human donor with alopecia areata. V is TRBV29-1 and J is TRBJ2-1; TRBD2 matches 14 bases. Source: CD8+ T cells sorted from blood, taken at week 0. CDR3 coding DNA: TGCAGCGTTGAAGAATCCGGACTAGCGGGGGGTACATACAATGAGCAGTTCTTC. Translating gives CSVEESGLAGGTYNEQFF.